These 2 T cell receptor beta chains were sequenced from one sample in a study of CD8 T cells in ankylosing spondylitis. TCRdb re-called the 5' RACE reads through MiXCR, storing one row per CDR3 protein. Among some 300,000 distinct CDR3 sequences listed, less than 25% were seen once. Sequences were obtained from blood, either unsorted or a sorted T cell fraction (not recorded which). The receptor set was obtained from a female donor with ankylosing spondylitis or in good health (not recorded which).

This chain uses TRBV11-3 with TRBJ1-6, with D unclear. V dropped 4 bases and J dropped 4 bases, with 8 bases sitting between them. Germline lookup yields CDR1 SGHNT and CDR2 YENEEA. CDR3 length equals 14 residues. The CDR3 spells CASSSDSYNSPLHF. The CDR3 DNA is TGTGCCAGCAGCTCCGACTCATATAATTCACCCCTCCACTTT.

Only a few counts were recorded for this clonotype. This sequence joins TRBV20-1 and TRBJ2-3, with D perhaps TRBD1 (6 bases). The ends were cut back, 6 bases at V and 3 bases at J, with 19 bases in the middle. This CDR3 spans 15 amino acids. Germline values: CDR1 DFQATT, CDR2 SNEGSKA (reference sequence). The CDR3 here is CSAGHRRWGTDTQYF. The CDR3 coding sequence is TGCAGTGCGGGACACAGAAGGTGGGGGACAGATACGCAGTATTTT.